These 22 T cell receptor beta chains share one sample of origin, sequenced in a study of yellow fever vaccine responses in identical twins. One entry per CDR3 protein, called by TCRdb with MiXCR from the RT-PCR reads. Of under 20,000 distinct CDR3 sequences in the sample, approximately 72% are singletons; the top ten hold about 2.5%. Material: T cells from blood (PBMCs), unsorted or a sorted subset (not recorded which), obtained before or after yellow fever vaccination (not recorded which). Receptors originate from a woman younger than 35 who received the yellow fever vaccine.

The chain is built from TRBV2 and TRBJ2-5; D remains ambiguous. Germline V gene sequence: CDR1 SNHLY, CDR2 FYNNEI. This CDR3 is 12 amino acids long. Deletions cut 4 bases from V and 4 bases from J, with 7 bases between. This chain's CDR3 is CASSVMGETQYF. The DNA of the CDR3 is TGTGCCAGCAGTGTTATGGGAGAGACCCAGTACTTC.

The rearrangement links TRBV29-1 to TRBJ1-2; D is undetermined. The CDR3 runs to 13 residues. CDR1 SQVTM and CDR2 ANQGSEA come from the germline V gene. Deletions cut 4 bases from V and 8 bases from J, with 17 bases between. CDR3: CSVGPVSLLGYTF. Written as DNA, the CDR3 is TGCAGCGTTGGTCCTGTGAGTCTTCTGGGCTACACCTTC.

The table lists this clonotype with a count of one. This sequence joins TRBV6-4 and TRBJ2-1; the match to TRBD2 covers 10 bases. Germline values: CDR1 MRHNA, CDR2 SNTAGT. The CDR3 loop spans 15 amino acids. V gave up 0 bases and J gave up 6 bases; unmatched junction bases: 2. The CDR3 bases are TGTGCCAGCAGTGACTCGAGCGGGGGGGCCAATGAGCAGTTCTTC. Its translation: CASSDSSGGANEQFF.

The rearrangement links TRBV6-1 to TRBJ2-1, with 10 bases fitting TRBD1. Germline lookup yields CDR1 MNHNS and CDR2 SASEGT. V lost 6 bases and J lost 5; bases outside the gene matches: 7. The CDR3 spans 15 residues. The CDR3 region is CASRAWDRGDNEQFF. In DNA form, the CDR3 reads TGTGCCAGCAGGGCATGGGACAGGGGCGACAATGAGCAGTTCTTC.

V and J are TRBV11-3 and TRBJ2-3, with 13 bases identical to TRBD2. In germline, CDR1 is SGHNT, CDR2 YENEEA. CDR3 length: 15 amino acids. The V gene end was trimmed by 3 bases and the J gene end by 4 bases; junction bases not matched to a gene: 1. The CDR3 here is CASSLGLAGSDTQYF. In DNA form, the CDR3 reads TGTGCCAGCAGCTTGGGACTAGCGGGGTCAGATACGCAGTATTTT.

This CDR3 is CASSNAGVNTGELFF. The CDR3 coding sequence is TGTGCCAGCAGCAACGCGGGAGTGAACACCGGGGAGCTGTTTTTT. The chain has TRBV28 and TRBJ2-2; 7 bases line up with TRBD2. Trimming took 6 bases from V and 1 from J; bases not matched to a gene: 5. Looked up from germline, CDR1 is MDHEN and CDR2 is SYDVKM. The CDR3 sequence is 15 residues long. The full variable domain, in which reference TRBV28 and TRBJ2-2 provide the parts outside the CDR3, is DVKVTQSSRYLVKRTGEKVFLECVQDMDHENMFWYRQDPGLGLRLIYFSYDVKMKEKGDIPEGYSVSREKKERFSLILESASTNQTSMYLCASSNAGVNTGELFFGEGSRLTVL.

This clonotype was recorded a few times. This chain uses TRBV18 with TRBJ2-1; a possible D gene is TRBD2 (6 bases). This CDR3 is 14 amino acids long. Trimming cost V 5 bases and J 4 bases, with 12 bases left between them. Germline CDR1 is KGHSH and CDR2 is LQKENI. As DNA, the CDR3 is TGTGCCAGCTCAGCAACCGGGACTTACAATGAGCAGTTCTTC. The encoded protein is CASSATGTYNEQFF.

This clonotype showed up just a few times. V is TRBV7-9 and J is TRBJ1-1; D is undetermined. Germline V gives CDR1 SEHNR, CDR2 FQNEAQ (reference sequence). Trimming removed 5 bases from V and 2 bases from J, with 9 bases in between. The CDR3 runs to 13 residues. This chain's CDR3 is CASSRTVNTEAFF. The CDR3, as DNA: TGTGCCAGCAGCCGAACAGTAAACACTGAAGCTTTCTTT.

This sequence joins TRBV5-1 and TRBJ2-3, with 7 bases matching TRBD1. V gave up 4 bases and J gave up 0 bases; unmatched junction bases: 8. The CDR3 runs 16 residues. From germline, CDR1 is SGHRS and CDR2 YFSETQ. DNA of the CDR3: TGCGCCAGCAGCGGACGATCGGGACAGAGCACAGATACGCAGTATTTT. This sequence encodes CASSGRSGQSTDTQYF.

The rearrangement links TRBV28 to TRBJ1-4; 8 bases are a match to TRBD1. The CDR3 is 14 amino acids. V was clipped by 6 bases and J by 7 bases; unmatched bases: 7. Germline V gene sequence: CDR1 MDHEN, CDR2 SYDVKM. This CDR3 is CASSLGQGSEKLFF. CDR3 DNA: TGTGCCAGCAGCCTCGGACAGGGAAGTGAAAAACTGTTTTTT.

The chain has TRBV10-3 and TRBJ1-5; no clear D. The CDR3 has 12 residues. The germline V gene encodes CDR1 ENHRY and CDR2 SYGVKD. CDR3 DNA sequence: TGTACCACGGGAGCAGACCCCAAGCCCCAGCATTTT. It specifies CTTGADPKPQHF.

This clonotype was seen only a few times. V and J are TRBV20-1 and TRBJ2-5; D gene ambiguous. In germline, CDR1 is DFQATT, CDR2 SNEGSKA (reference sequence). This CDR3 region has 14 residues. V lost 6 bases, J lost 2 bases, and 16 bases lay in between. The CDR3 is CSAQARIIQETQYF. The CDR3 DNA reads TGCAGTGCCCAAGCACGGATTATTCAAGAGACCCAGTACTTC.

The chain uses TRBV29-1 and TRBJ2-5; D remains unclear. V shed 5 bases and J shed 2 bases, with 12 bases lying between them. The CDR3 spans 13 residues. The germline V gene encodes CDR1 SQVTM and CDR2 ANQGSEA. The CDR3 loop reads CSVSHSSQETQYF. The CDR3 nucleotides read TGCAGCGTTTCCCACTCATCACAAGAGACCCAGTACTTC.

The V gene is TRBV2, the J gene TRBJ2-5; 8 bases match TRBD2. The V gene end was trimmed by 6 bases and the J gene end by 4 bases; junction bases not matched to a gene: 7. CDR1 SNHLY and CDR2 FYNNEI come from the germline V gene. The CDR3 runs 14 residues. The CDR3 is CASSNSGITETQYF. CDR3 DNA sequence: TGTGCCAGCAGCAATAGCGGGATTACAGAGACCCAGTACTTC. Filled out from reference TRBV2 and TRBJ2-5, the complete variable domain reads EPEVTQTPSHQVTQMGQEVILRCVPISNHLYFYWYRQILGQKVEFLVSFYNNEISEKSEIFDDQFSVERPDGSNFTLKIRSTKLEDSAMYFCASSNSGITETQYFGPGTRLLVL.

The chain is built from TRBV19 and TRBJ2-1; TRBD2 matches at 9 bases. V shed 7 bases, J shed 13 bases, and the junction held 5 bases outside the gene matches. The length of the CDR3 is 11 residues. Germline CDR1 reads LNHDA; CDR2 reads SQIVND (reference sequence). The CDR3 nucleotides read TGTGCCAGTACGGCGGGACTAGCTCAGTTCTTC. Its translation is CASTAGLAQFF. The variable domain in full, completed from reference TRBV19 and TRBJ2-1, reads DGGITQSPKYLFRKEGQNVTLSCEQNLNHDAMYWYRQDPGQGLRLIYYSQIVNDFQKGDIAEGYSVSREKKESFPLTVTSAQKNPTAFYLCASTAGLAQFFGPGTRLTVL.

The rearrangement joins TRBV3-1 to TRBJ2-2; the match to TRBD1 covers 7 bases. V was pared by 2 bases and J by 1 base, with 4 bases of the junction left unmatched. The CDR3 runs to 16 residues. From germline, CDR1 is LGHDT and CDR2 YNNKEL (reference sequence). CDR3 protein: CASSQFGQVNTGELFF. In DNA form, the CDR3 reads TGTGCCAGCAGCCAATTCGGACAGGTGAACACCGGGGAGCTGTTTTTT.

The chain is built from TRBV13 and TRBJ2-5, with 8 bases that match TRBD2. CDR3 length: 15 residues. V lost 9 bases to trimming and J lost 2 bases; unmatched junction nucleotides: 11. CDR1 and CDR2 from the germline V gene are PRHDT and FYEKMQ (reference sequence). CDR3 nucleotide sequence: TGTGCCAGTCTTCGGCAGCGGGGGATACAAGAGACCCAGTACTTC. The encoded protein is CASLRQRGIQETQYF.

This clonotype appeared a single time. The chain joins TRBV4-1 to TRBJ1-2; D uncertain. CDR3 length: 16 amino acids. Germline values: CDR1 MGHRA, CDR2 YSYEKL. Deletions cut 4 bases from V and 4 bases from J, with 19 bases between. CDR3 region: CASSPFDPLKGYGYTF. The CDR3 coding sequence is TGCGCCAGCAGCCCATTCGACCCCCTTAAGGGCTATGGCTACACCTTC.

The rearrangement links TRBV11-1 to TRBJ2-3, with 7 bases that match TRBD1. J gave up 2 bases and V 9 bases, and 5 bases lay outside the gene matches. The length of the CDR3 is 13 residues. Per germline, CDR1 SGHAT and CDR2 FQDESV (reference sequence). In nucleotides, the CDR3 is TGTGCCAGTACAGGGGTCTACACAGATACGCAGTATTTT. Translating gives CASTGVYTDTQYF.

DNA of the CDR3: TGCAGCGTTGAATTCACTAGCGGGAGTGCAGATACGCAGTATTTT. Its translation: CSVEFTSGSADTQYF. This chain connects TRBV29-1 to TRBJ2-3, with 11 bases identical to TRBD2. V gave up 2 bases and J gave up 4 bases; unmatched junction bases: 5. The CDR3 is made up of 15 amino acids. The germline V gene encodes CDR1 SQVTM and CDR2 ANQGSEA.

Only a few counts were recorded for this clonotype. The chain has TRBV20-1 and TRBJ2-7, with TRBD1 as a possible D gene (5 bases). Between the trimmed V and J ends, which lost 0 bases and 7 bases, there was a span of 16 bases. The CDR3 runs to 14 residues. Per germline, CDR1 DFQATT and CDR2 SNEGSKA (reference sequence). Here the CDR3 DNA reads TGCAGTGCTAGAGATTCCCAGGGAAAGGGTGAGCAGTACGTC. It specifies CSARDSQGKGEQYV.

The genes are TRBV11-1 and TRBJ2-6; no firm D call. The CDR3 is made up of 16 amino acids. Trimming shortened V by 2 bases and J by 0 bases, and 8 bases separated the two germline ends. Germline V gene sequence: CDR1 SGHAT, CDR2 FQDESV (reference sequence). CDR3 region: CASSLPGLSGANVLTF. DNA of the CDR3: TGTGCCAGCAGCTTACCGGGCCTCTCTGGGGCCAACGTCCTGACTTTC.